This paragraph reports one TCR beta chain. This entry belongs to a study of cytomegalovirus exposure and HLA in healthy donors. V lost 1 base and J 6 bases, leaving 7 bases between the germline ends. The germline V gene encodes CDR1 SGHRS and CDR2 YFSETQ. The CDR3 has 12 amino acids. Primers: 60 Vbeta forward and 13 Jbeta reverse. Here immunoSEQ multiplex PCR was the method, and the copy in TCRdb shows in-frame clones only, minus some. The sample carries more than 150,000 clones, approximately 84% recorded once. This receptor was taken from a boy aged 5 to 17 in good health and CMV-seronegative. Sequencing was performed on PBMCs. This chain uses TRBV5-1 with TRBJ1-1, with D unresolved. CDR3 sequence reads: CASSLTEAEAFF. CDR3 sequence (DNA): TGCGCCAGCAGCTTGACGGAGGCTGAAGCTTTCTTT. Supplemented by reference TRBV5-1 and TRBJ1-1, the full variable domain reads KAGVTQTPRYLIKTRGQQVTLSCSPISGHRSVSWYQQTPGQGLQFLFEYFSETQRNKGNFPGRFSGRQFSNSRSEMNVSTLELGDSALYLCASSLTEAEAFFGQGTRLTVV.